This T cell receptor (beta chain) was captured by sequencing in a study of early T cells in non-severe SARS-CoV-2 infection. The J segment lost 6 bases and the V segment lost 3 bases, leaving 5 bases of the junction unmatched. CDR3 size: 15 residues. The germline V gene has CDR1 DFQATT and CDR2 SNEGSKA (reference sequence). In this sample, this clonotype turned up many times. From the 5' RACE reads, TCRdb called clonotypes with MiXCR, one entry per CDR3 protein. The sample carries some 60,000 distinct CDR3 sequences, about 9.9% recorded once. V usage is TRBV20-1 and J usage is TRBJ2-1; 13 bases are shared with TRBD2. The clonotype originates from an adult who was a healthcare worker with PCR-confirmed SARS-CoV-2 infection or an uninfected control (not recorded which). Specimen: whole blood. The CDR3 DNA is TGCAGTGCTAGCGTTACTAGCGGGGGGGCCAATGAGCAGTTCTTC. As protein: CSASVTSGGANEQFF.